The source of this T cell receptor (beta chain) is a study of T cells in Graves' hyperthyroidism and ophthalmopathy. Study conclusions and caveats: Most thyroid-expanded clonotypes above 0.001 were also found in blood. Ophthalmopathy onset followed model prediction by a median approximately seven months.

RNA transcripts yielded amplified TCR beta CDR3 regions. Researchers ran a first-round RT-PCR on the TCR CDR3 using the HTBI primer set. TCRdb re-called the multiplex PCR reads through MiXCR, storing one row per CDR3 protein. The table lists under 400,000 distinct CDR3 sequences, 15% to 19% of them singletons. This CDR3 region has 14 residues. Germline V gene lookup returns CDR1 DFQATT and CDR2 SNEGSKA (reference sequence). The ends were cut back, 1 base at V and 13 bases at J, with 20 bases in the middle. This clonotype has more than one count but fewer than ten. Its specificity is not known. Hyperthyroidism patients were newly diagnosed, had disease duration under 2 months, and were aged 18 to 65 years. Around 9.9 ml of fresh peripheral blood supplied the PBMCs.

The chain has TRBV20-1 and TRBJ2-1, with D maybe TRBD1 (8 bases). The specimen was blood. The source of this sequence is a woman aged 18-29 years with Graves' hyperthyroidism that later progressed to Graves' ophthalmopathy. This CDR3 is CSARGEDRDYLQFF. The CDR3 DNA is TGCAGTGCTAGAGGGGAGGACAGGGACTATTTACAGTTCTTC.